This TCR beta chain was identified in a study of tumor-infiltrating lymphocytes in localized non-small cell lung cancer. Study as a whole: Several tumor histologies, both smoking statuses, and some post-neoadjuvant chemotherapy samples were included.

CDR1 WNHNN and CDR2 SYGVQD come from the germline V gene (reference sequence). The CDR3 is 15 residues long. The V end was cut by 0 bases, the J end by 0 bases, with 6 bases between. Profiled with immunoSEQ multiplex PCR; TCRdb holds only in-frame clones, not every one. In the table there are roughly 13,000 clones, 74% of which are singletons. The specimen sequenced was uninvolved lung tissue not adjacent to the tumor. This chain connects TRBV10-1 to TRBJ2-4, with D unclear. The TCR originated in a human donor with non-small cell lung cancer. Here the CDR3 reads CASSESRLAKNIQYF. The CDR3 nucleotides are TGCGCCAGCAGTGAGTCCCGACTAGCCAAAAACATTCAGTACTTC.